The 15 T cell receptor beta chains in this list originate from one sample, sequenced in a study of graft-versus-host responses after intestinal transplantation. TCRdb keeps only in-frame clones here, not all; method: immunoSEQ multiplex PCR. The sample yields about 100,000 clones, about 89% seen once. Their target antigens are unknown. Sequences were derived from unstimulated CD8+ T cells sorted from spleen or lymph node cells, sampled before intestinal transplant. Receptors originate from a human donor who received an intestinal transplant.

The rearrangement joins TRBV5-1 to TRBJ2-7, with D possibly TRBD1 on 6 matching bases. This CDR3 contains 11 residues. Trimming cost V 4 bases and J 11 bases, with 13 bases left between them. Germline values: CDR1 SGHRS, CDR2 YFSETQ. The CDR3 nucleotides are TGCGCCAGCAGCACGGGACAACTGGAGTACTTC. Translating it yields CASSTGQLEYF.

The chain joins TRBV5-5 to TRBJ2-7; D may be TRBD1 (5 bases). The CDR3 sequence is 19 residues long. The germline V and J ends were trimmed by 0 bases and 2 bases, with 24 bases remaining between them. Germline CDR1 is SGHKS and CDR2 is YYEKEE (reference sequence). The CDR3: CASSLVGGLGLRRPYEQYF. For the CDR3, the DNA is TGTGCCAGCAGCTTGGTGGGTGGGTTGGGGCTACGCCGCCCCTACGAGCAGTACTTC.

V gene TRBV11-2 combines with J gene TRBJ1-2; no definite D call. This CDR3 contains 11 residues. V was clipped by 5 bases and J by 5 bases, with 6 bases between them. CDR1 and CDR2 (germline): SGHAT, FQNNGV. CDR3 in amino acids: CASSPVYGYTF. DNA for the CDR3: TGTGCCAGCAGCCCAGTGTATGGCTACACCTTC.

The chain couples TRBV6-5 to TRBJ1-2; D unresolved. The germline V gene encodes CDR1 MNHEY and CDR2 SVGAGI. The CDR3 has 14 amino acids. The germline V and J ends were trimmed by 7 bases and 2 bases, with 14 bases remaining between them. CDR3 protein: CASTDRRRNYGYTF. CDR3 nucleotide sequence: TGTGCCAGCACCGACCGACGACGAAACTATGGCTACACCTTC.

CDR3 residues: CASSYGGTIYEQYF. The CDR3 DNA reads TGTGCCAGCAGTTACGGGGGGACTATCTACGAGCAGTACTTC. The V call is TRBV6-5, the J call TRBJ2-7; 7 positions agree with TRBD2. The trim removed 2 bases at V and 3 bases at J, leaving 4 bases unmatched. The CDR3 length is 14 residues. CDR1 and CDR2 from the germline V gene are MNHEY and SVGAGI.

The chain joins TRBV29-1 to TRBJ2-4; D is unresolved. Trimming shortened V by 1 base and J by 7 bases, and 14 bases separated the two germline ends. The CDR3 consists of 14 residues. The V gene's germline CDR1 is SQVTM and CDR2 ANQGSEA. Here the CDR3 DNA reads TGCAGCGTTGAAGCTGAGCCCAACGGGAACATTCAGTACTTC. Translation gives CSVEAEPNGNIQYF.

The chain links TRBV13 to TRBJ2-5; 14 bases are a match to TRBD2. Germline V CDR1 and CDR2: PRHDT, FYEKMQ (reference sequence). The CDR3 runs 15 residues. V was clipped by 4 bases and J by 3 bases; unmatched bases: 1. This chain's CDR3 is CASSSGLAGEETQYF. CDR3 nucleotides: TGTGCCAGCAGCTCGGGACTAGCGGGGGAAGAGACCCAGTACTTC.

CDR3 in amino acids: CASSQDRTEPYEQYF. Written as DNA, the CDR3 is TGCGCCAGCAGCCAAGATCGTACAGAGCCCTACGAGCAGTACTTC. The J gene is TRBJ2-7, the V gene TRBV4-1; the D is unclear. CDR3 length: 15 amino acids. V shed 0 bases and J shed 2 bases, with 11 bases lying between them. From germline, CDR1 is MGHRA and CDR2 YSYEKL.

The CDR3 DNA follows: TGTGCCAGCAGCTTAGAGGGGGGTAACTCCTACGAGCAGTACTTC. Its translation is CASSLEGGNSYEQYF. V is TRBV7-6 and J is TRBJ2-7, with D tentatively TRBD1 or TRBD2 (6 bases each). The CDR3 totals 15 residues. The ends were cut back, 1 base at V and 0 bases at J, with 10 bases in the middle. Germline values: CDR1 SGHVS, CDR2 FNYEAQ.

J is TRBJ2-4 and V is TRBV9; TRBD2 might be the D (6 bases). V was cut by 2 bases and J by 0 bases, with 15 bases left in between. Germline assignment: CDR1 SGDLS and CDR2 YYNGEE. The CDR3 is 17 residues long. CDR3 in amino acids: CASSVEPGGSAKNIQYF. The CDR3 DNA reads as TGTGCCAGCAGCGTTGAACCCGGGGGTTCAGCCAAAAACATTCAGTACTTC.

This rearrangement joins TRBV9 to TRBJ2-1, with a tentative D call TRBD2 (6 bases). The V gene lost 0 bases and the J gene lost 2 bases, with 9 bases spanning the gap. The CDR3 consists of 15 residues. Germline CDR1 SGDLS, CDR2 YYNGEE. The CDR3 region is CASSVGWRAYNEQFF. The DNA of the CDR3 is TGTGCCAGCAGCGTAGGATGGAGGGCCTACAATGAGCAGTTCTTC.

The chain carries TRBV27 and TRBJ2-7; D might be TRBD1 or TRBD2, each matching 5 bases. Per the germline V gene, CDR1 is MNHEY and CDR2 is SMNVEV (reference sequence). Trimming shortened V by 4 bases and J by 3 bases, and 19 bases separated the two germline ends. This CDR3 is 16 amino acids long. The CDR3 sequence is CASSSIPGPKNYEQYF. The CDR3 DNA reads as TGTGCCAGCAGTTCGATACCGGGACCGAAGAACTACGAGCAGTACTTC.

Only one count was recorded for this clone. The chain employs TRBV7-9 and TRBJ2-3; TRBD2 matches at 13 bases. There are 18 residues in the CDR3. V trimming: 5 bases; J trimming: 2 bases; junction bases outside the gene matches: 10. Germline V gene lookup returns CDR1 SEHNR and CDR2 FQNEAQ (reference sequence). In DNA form, the CDR3 reads TGTGCCAGCAGCACGACCCGGACTAGCGGGGGAGTCACAGATACGCAGTATTTT. It codes for CASSTTRTSGGVTDTQYF.

The chain recombines TRBV23-1 with TRBJ2-5; D unresolved. The end of the DNA is better explained by TRBJ2-7, so the J call may be wrong. TRBV23-1 is labeled an ORF, and its function is uncertain. CDR3 length: 13 amino acids. CDR3 amino acids: CASSRICSYEQYF. CDR3 coding DNA: TGCGCCAGCAGTCGGATTTGCTCCTACGAGCAGTACTTC.

The V call is TRBV7-9, the J call TRBJ1-2; D is unresolved. The CDR3 totals 11 residues. Looked up from germline, CDR1 is SEHNR and CDR2 is FQNEAQ (reference sequence). V was pared by 1 base and J by 5 bases, with 2 bases between. The CDR3 sequence: CASSLDYGYTF. The DNA for the CDR3 is TGTGCCAGCAGCTTAGATTATGGCTACACCTTC.